This T cell receptor (beta chain) stems from a study of CD8+ T cells in alopecia areata (dated by TCRdb to between 2017 and 2018). For the study in its entirety: The treated patients, all with moderate-to-severe alopecia areata, were enrolled in an open-label pilot trial of oral tofacitinib given at 5 to 10 mg twice daily. Tofacitinib was administered for 6 to 18 months, and 6 months of follow-up off drug were then conducted to assess delayed response and recurrence. TCRbeta CDR3 regions were amplified by immunoSEQ multiplex PCR using 35 Vbeta forward and 13 Jbeta reverse primers. Scalp clonality was compared across normal scalp (n=4), patchy alopecia areata scalp (n=8), and alopecia totalis/universalis scalp (n=8). The study used high-throughput TCRbeta sequencing to examine T cell clonal expansion in alopecia areata, in both the C3H/HeJ mouse model and human patients. Human TCRbeta sequencing covered scalp tissue and sorted CD4+ and CD8+ peripheral blood T cells from patchy and totalis/universalis alopecia areata patients and healthy controls. Patients on tofacitinib were biopsied at baseline and after 4 and 24 weeks of treatment, and several of the patients also had a later scalp biopsy. RNA was obtained with the PAXgene miRNA kit for fixed scalp, the miRNeasy kit for PBMCs, and the RNeasy kit for mouse skin. In treated patients, disease severity was measured using the SALT score, which gives the percentage of scalp surface area affected.

Libraries were prepared through the immunoSEQ multiplex PCR assay. For TCR sequencing, RNA was extracted from every sample and reverse transcribed into cDNA to serve as template. SuperScript III was used for first-strand cDNA synthesis, primed with a 2:1 mix of oligo-dT and random hexamers. A synthetic immune receptor repertoire was used to assess amplification bias, and residual bias was removed computationally. As for the authors' bioinformatics: Raw reads were preprocessed to remove errors, and CDR3 was defined according to IMGT conventions as the region from the conserved cysteine to phenylalanine. Clonality was computed as 1 minus the Shannon entropy, with the entropy normalized by log2 of the number of productive unique TCRs. CD4 or CD8 identity of scalp clones was inferred by cross-referencing scalp TCRbeta sequences with sorted blood CD4 and CD8 repertoires. The table was pulled from immuneACCESS by TCRdb, which kept in-frame rearrangements only. Such tables lose some clones; where checked, under half of the loss comes from unresolved V genes, and the rest has no known cause. V, J and clone size were drawn from that table, and D and trimming were deduced from the DNA. Counted in this sample were roughly 180,000 clones; 60% to 70% of them appeared once. The ten largest clonotypes hold 3% to 3.5% of the sample.

What the time point label conveys for this sample: more than 3 weeks on oral tofacitinib. The treatment or condition label, read with the paper, signifies: oral pan-JAK inhibitor, 5-10 mg twice daily. From alopecia areata patients, peripheral blood was collected along with lesional scalp punch biopsies. PBMCs were isolated by density centrifugation and stained for CD3, CD4 and CD8, after which CD4+ and CD8+ T cells were sorted on a FACSAria. The research as a whole found: Many expanded lesional clones were found to persist in scalp and blood during tofacitinib treatment, and relapse after treatment cessation may be partly explained by this persistence. TCR sequences shared between patients were less clear than in mice, possibly partly because of HLA diversity in the patient population. Because the treated cohort was small and had just a single nonresponder, larger studies are needed to establish links between baseline CD8+ expansion and response. Resident alphabeta T cells in normal human skin are also sequenced, complicating scalp TCR repertoire analysis, unlike mouse skin dominated by gammadelta T cells. Tofacitinib significantly decreased scalp clonality and the number of expanded CD8+ clones among the top 100 scalp clones. Lesional scalp, especially in alopecia totalis/universalis, showed higher clonality and more expanded CD8+ clones than normal scalp, suggesting antigenic drive.

About this clone: Its antigen is still unknown. Base qualities are missing; no much larger clone stands one base away.

The germline V gene yields MGHRA for CDR1 and YSYEKL for CDR2. Trimming accounts for 0 bases at V and 0 bases at J, while the number of junction bases matched to no gene is 8. The CDR3 starts with the cysteine, ends with the phenylalanine, and has 19 residues. Just the 57-base CDR3 DNA is kept, in frame starting at base 1. The chain is made from TRBV4-1 and TRBJ1-5; the central 10 bases match TRBD1. This receptor was taken from a human donor with alopecia areata. The sample in question was CD4+ T cells sorted from blood, obtained at week 4, from a patient treated with tofacitinib. In nucleotides, the sequence is TGCGCCAGCAGCCAAGAGGGACAGGGGAGCTCCATTAGCAATCAGCCCCAGCATTTT. Its coded protein is CASSQEGQGSSISNQPQHF.